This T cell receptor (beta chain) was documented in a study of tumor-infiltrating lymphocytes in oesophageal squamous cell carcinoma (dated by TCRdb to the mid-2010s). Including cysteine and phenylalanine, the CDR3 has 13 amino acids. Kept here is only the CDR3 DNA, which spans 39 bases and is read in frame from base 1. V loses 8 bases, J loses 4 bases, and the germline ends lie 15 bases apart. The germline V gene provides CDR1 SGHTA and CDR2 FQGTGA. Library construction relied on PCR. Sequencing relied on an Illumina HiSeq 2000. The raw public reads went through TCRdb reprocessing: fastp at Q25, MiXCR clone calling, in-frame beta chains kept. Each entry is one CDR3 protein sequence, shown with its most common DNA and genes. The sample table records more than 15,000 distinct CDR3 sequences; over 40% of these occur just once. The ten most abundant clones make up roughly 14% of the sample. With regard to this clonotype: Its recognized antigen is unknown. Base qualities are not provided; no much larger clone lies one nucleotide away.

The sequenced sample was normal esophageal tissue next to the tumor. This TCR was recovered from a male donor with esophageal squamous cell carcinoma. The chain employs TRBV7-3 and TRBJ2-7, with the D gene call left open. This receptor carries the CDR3 CASEGRSSYEQYF. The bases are TGTGCCAGCGAAGGCAGGAGTTCTTACGAGCAGTACTTC.